The next 28 T cell receptor beta chains were all read from a single sample in a study of Ad26.COV2.S vaccination and SARS-CoV-2 variants. Treatment noted: roughly 18 received Ad26.COV2.S at low or high dose, single or two shots; several received placebo; per-sample allocation not given. The investigators took samples on day 63 after the first vaccine or placebo injection. Sequenced by immunoSEQ multiplex PCR; TCRdb stores in-frame clones only, minus some. The sample lists approximately 500,000 clones; about 83% were seen once. The material sequenced was peripheral blood, taken in a trial of Ad26.COV2.S vaccine versus placebo. Receptors originate from a person aged 18-65 years who received the Ad26.COV2.S COVID-19 vaccine or a placebo.

This chain joins TRBV5-5 and TRBJ1-5; D not resolved. Germline values: CDR1 SGHKS, CDR2 YYEKEE (reference sequence). V lost 0 bases and J lost 4, with 5 bases in between. CDR3 length: 13 amino acids. Written as DNA, the CDR3 is TGTGCCAGCAGCTTGGAACCTAATCAGCCCCAGCATTTT. This codes for CASSLEPNQPQHF.

This CDR3 is CASELLQSIGEQFF. The CDR3 coding sequence is TGTGCCAGCGAGCTGCTACAATCTATTGGTGAGCAGTTCTTC. This chain joins TRBV2 and TRBJ2-1, with D hard to call. Trimming pared 8 bases from V and 9 bases from J, leaving 20 bases between. The length of the CDR3 is 14 residues. Germline values: CDR1 SNHLY, CDR2 FYNNEI.

The CDR3 bases are TGTGCCAGCACCGCCCGTGGGGGGACCACCTCCTACAATGAGCAGTTCTTC. It encodes CASTARGGTTSYNEQFF. This chain links TRBV2 with TRBJ2-1; tentatively, D is TRBD2 (6 bases). Per germline, CDR1 SNHLY and CDR2 FYNNEI. Trimming removed 7 bases from V and 0 bases from J, with 19 bases in between. CDR3 length: 17 residues.

This clone came up a few times. The V call is TRBV2, the J call TRBJ1-4; 8 positions agree with TRBD1. The CDR3 loop spans 15 amino acids. The V segment lost 11 bases and the J segment 8 bases; nucleotides outside the gene matches: 16. Germline lookup yields CDR1 SNHLY and CDR2 FYNNEI. The CDR3 coding sequence is TGTGCCTCCAATTCGGTTGGACAGGGATTAGAAAAACTGTTTTTT. This encodes CASNSVGQGLEKLFF.

The CDR3 sequence: CASSVGARGSDIQYF. CDR3 nucleotide sequence: TGTGCCAGCAGCGTGGGGGCCCGGGGGTCGGACATTCAGTACTTC. This chain uses TRBV9 with TRBJ2-4; D is possibly TRBD1 or TRBD2 (6 bases each). Germline values: CDR1 SGDLS, CDR2 YYNGEE. The CDR3 is 15 amino acids. Trimming stripped 2 bases from V and 8 bases from J, with 17 bases between.

V is TRBV9 and J is TRBJ1-4; 10 bases map to TRBD1. This CDR3 has 15 amino acids. With V trimmed by 3 bases and J by 8 bases, 7 bases remained unmatched. Germline V gives CDR1 SGDLS, CDR2 YYNGEE. This CDR3 reads CASSEGTGVSEKLFF. CDR3 nucleotide sequence: TGTGCCAGCAGCGAGGGGACAGGGGTTAGCGAAAAACTGTTTTTT.

The rearrangement joins TRBV18 to TRBJ1-5; D is possibly TRBD1 (6 bases). The CDR3 runs to 13 residues. Per germline, CDR1 KGHSH and CDR2 LQKENI. The V gene lost 3 bases and the J gene lost 6 bases, with 9 bases spanning the gap. Here the CDR3 DNA reads TGTGCCAGCTCACCGGGGGCTGGTCAGCCCCAGCATTTT. Translation gives CASSPGAGQPQHF.

CDR3 sequence: CASSGASNYGYTF. Here the CDR3 DNA reads TGCGCCAGCAGCGGGGCAAGCAACTATGGCTACACCTTC. The chain is built from TRBV4-3 and TRBJ1-2; TRBD1 might be the D (5 bases). V gave up 5 bases and J gave up 2 bases, with 9 bases separating them. Looked up from germline, CDR1 is LGHNA and CDR2 is YSLEER. This CDR3 has 13 residues.

This chain joins TRBV24-1 and TRBJ2-5; D tentatively fits TRBD1 or TRBD2 (6 bases each). The CDR3 has 16 amino acids. Germline CDR1 and CDR2: KGHDR and SFDVKD. V was pared by 3 bases and J by 5 bases, with 18 bases between. The chain's CDR3 is CATSDPTRGGRETQYF. In DNA, the CDR3 is TGTGCCACCAGTGATCCTACCAGGGGAGGACGGGAGACCCAGTACTTC.

The V gene is TRBV7-3, the J gene TRBJ1-2, with D unresolved. This CDR3 region has 15 residues. Germline values: CDR1 SGHTA, CDR2 FQGTGA. Trimming stripped 5 bases from V and 8 bases from J, with 21 bases between. The CDR3 sequence: CASSPIPGKPGGYTF. CDR3 nucleotide sequence: TGTGCCAGCAGCCCCATCCCCGGGAAGCCTGGGGGCTACACCTTC.

This clone appeared once. This sequence joins TRBV9 and TRBJ2-1, with 8 bases lining up with TRBD2. The CDR3 length is 19 residues. In germline, CDR1 is SGDLS, CDR2 YYNGEE. V dropped 0 bases and J dropped 2; count of bases not matched to a gene: 13. CDR3 sequence (DNA): TGTGCCAGCAGCGTAGAGAAAGGGGGGAGCGGGAGTCCCTACAATGAGCAGTTCTTC. This codes for CASSVEKGGSGSPYNEQFF.

The chain links TRBV4-1 to TRBJ2-5; a possible D gene is TRBD1 (5 bases). The CDR3 is 15 amino acids. The V end was cut by 0 bases, the J end by 2 bases, with 10 bases between. Looked up from germline, CDR1 is MGHRA and CDR2 is YSYEKL. CDR3 protein: CASSQDRALQETQYF. The CDR3, as DNA: TGCGCCAGCAGCCAAGACAGGGCCCTACAAGAGACCCAGTACTTC.

The chain employs TRBV5-1 and TRBJ2-1; D is ambiguous. Germline CDR1 and CDR2: SGHRS and YFSETQ. The CDR3 totals 12 residues. V was trimmed by 7 bases and J by 4 bases, leaving 9 bases between them. CDR3: CASGASYNEQFF. CDR3 in DNA: TGCGCCAGCGGCGCATCATACAATGAGCAGTTCTTC. Variable domain in full (rest from reference TRBV5-1 and TRBJ2-1): KAGVTQTPRYLIKTRGQQVTLSCSPISGHRSVSWYQQTPGQGLQFLFEYFSETQRNKGNFPGRFSGRQFSNSRSEMNVSTLELGDSALYLCASGASYNEQFFGPGTRLTVL.

The chain employs TRBV27 and TRBJ2-5; a possible D gene is TRBD1 (6 bases). The V end lost 4 bases, the J end lost 1 base, and 13 bases lay between the germline ends. The CDR3 extends over 15 amino acids. CDR1 is MNHEY, CDR2 SMNVEV, per germline (reference sequence). The CDR3 bases are TGTGCCAGCAGTTCGCTGGGGGCGCCCCAAGAGACCCAGTACTTC. It encodes CASSSLGAPQETQYF.

This chain's CDR3 is CASSLLAGINEQYF. CDR3 bases: TGCGCCAGCAGCCTACTAGCGGGAATCAACGAGCAGTACTTC. The chain has TRBV4-1 and TRBJ2-7; the match to TRBD2 covers 10 bases. CDR3 length equals 14 residues. Germline loops: CDR1 MGHRA, CDR2 YSYEKL. The J segment lost 5 bases and the V segment lost 4 bases, leaving 5 bases of the junction unmatched.

Comments on this clone: Other DNA sequences within the sample encode an identical CDR3. CDR3 sequence reads: CASSLGGANVLTF. CDR3 DNA sequence: TGTGCCAGCAGCTTAGGCGGGGCCAACGTCCTGACTTTC. The genes are TRBV7-8 and TRBJ2-6; D is uncertain. Germline CDR1 reads SGHVS; CDR2 reads FQNEAQ. This CDR3 region has 13 residues. V lost 1 base and J lost 4, with 2 bases in between.

The chain couples TRBV18 to TRBJ2-7; D possibly corresponds to TRBD2 (6 bases). V was clipped by 3 bases and J by 6 bases, with 9 bases between them. There are 12 residues in the CDR3. Germline loops: CDR1 KGHSH, CDR2 LQKENI. The CDR3 coding sequence is TGTGCCAGCTCACCGGGACTTGGCGAGCAGTACTTC. This codes for CASSPGLGEQYF.

The J gene is TRBJ2-2, the V gene TRBV11-3; 7 nucleotides match TRBD1. CDR1 is SGHNT and CDR2 is YENEEA in the germline V gene. The CDR3 is 15 residues long. V shed 5 bases, J shed 3 bases, and the junction held 6 bases outside the gene matches. This CDR3 reads CASSPGDRDTGELFF. DNA for the CDR3: TGTGCCAGCAGCCCCGGGGACAGAGACACCGGGGAGCTGTTTTTT.

The rearrangement uses TRBV18 and TRBJ2-1; 14 bases agree with TRBD2. Germline-derived CDR1 and CDR2 are KGHSH and LQKENI. The CDR3 is made up of 15 amino acids. The junction had 5 bases not matched to a gene; V was cut back by 5 bases and J by 8 bases. The CDR3 region has the DNA TGTGCCAGCTCATCGGGACTAGCGGGAGTCGATGAGCAGTTCTTC. It yields the protein CASSSGLAGVDEQFF.

The gene calls are TRBV28 and TRBJ2-7; TRBD1 agrees at 11 bases. This CDR3 region has 15 residues. Germline V gene data show CDR1 as MDHEN and CDR2 as SYDVKM. J gave up 3 bases and V 5 bases, and 6 bases lay outside the gene matches. For the CDR3, the DNA is TGTGCCAGCAGTAGCCGGGACAGGGGGGACTACGAGCAGTACTTC. It encodes CASSSRDRGDYEQYF.

This sequence joins TRBV6-5 and TRBJ1-1, with a weak D call TRBD1 (6 bases). Germline CDR1 MNHEY, CDR2 SVGAGI. Trimming cost V 7 bases and J 1 base, with 10 bases left between them. The CDR3 spans 13 residues. CDR3 residues: CASTPGANTEAFF. CDR3 nucleotide sequence: TGTGCCAGCACTCCAGGGGCGAACACTGAAGCTTTCTTT.

The J gene is TRBJ1-6, the V gene TRBV9; D unresolved. The CDR3 length is 15 residues. V lost 4 bases, J lost 7 bases, and 15 bases lay in between. Germline V gene data show CDR1 as SGDLS and CDR2 as YYNGEE. CDR3 bases: TGTGCCAGCAGCCCTCGTGCCGGACGGAATTCACCCCTCCACTTT. Protein product: CASSPRAGRNSPLHF.

The V call is TRBV20-1, the J call TRBJ1-4; unclear D gene. The CDR3 contains 11 residues. The ends were cut back, 4 bases at V and 11 bases at J, with 11 bases in the middle. Per germline, CDR1 DFQATT and CDR2 SNEGSKA (reference sequence). The CDR3 here is CSANRGPKLFF. CDR3 bases: TGCAGTGCTAACCGCGGGCCCAAACTGTTTTTT.

DNA for the CDR3: TGTGCCAGTAGTATAGGTTGGGGGACTACCAATGAGCAGTTCTTC. Translated, it gives CASSIGWGTTNEQFF. The rearrangement joins TRBV19 to TRBJ2-1; 7 bases are a match to TRBD2. CDR1 is LNHDA, CDR2 SQIVND, per germline (reference sequence). This CDR3 is built from 15 residues. J was trimmed by 6 bases and V by 1 base; bases with no gene match: 6.

The chain joins TRBV29-1 to TRBJ1-6; maybe TRBD1 (5 bases). Germline CDR1 and CDR2: SQVTM and ANQGSEA. This CDR3 has 11 amino acids. The V end lost 6 bases, the J end lost 14 bases, and 14 bases lay between the germline ends. In nucleotides, the CDR3 is TGCAGCGTCGCTTTCGGGGCAGCCCTCCACTTT. Its protein product is CSVAFGAALHF.

V and J are TRBV4-2 and TRBJ1-5; the D gene is possibly TRBD1 (5 bases). V was pared by 1 base and J by 3 bases, with 7 bases between. CDR1 is LGHNA and CDR2 is YNFKEQ in the germline V gene. This CDR3 is 14 amino acids long. The CDR3, as DNA: TGTGCCAGCAGCCAAGGACAGAACAATCAGCCCCAGCATTTT. This codes for CASSQGQNNQPQHF.

J is TRBJ2-7 and V is TRBV6-4; 10 bases align to TRBD2. CDR1 and CDR2 (germline): MRHNA, SNTAGT. The CDR3 covers 17 residues. After removal of 2 bases from V and 2 bases from J, the junction contained 9 bases not matched to a gene. Here the CDR3 DNA reads TGTGCCAGCAGTGACCACTCCGGGACTAGCGTTGCCTACGAGCAGTACTTC. Its translation is CASSDHSGTSVAYEQYF.

V and J are TRBV5-6 and TRBJ1-5; 7 bases fit TRBD1. The V segment lost 0 bases and the J segment 4 bases; nucleotides outside the gene matches: 10. Germline lookup yields CDR1 SGHDT and CDR2 YYEEEE. This CDR3 spans 17 amino acids. The CDR3 coding sequence is TGTGCCAGCAGCTTGGCCTCCTTCGGGACAGATAATCAGCCCCAGCATTTT. Translation gives CASSLASFGTDNQPQHF.